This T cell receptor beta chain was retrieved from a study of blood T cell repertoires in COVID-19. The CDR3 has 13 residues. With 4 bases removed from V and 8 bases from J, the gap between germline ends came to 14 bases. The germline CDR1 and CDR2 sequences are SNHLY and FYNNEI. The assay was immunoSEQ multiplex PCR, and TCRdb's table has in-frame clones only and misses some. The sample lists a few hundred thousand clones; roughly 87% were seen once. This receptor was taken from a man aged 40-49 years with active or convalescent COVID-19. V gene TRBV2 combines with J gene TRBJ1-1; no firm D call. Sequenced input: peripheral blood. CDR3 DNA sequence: TGTGCCAGCAGTGCAGGAAGTGTTTCGGAAGCTTTCTTT. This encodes CASSAGSVSEAFF.